This T cell receptor beta chain was captured in a study of blood T cell repertoires in COVID-19. Study-level information: PBMCs, B-cell-depleted T cells, or T cells provided the cDNA or gDNA that made up the material.

Germline CDR1 reads DFQATT; CDR2 reads SNEGSKA (reference sequence). This CDR3 comprises 9 residues. V was shortened by 3 bases and J by 6 bases, with 2 bases between the two germline ends. Sequencing was performed with immunoSEQ multiplex PCR; in TCRdb, only in-frame clones are kept and a portion is missing. The data contain 250,000 to 300,000 clones, 80% to 90% of them singletons. V gene TRBV20-1 combines with J gene TRBJ1-2; no definite D call. Sequencing input: peripheral blood. This TCR was recovered from a woman in her 70s with COVID-19, enrolled during active disease. CDR3 DNA sequence: TGCAGTGCTAGCAATGGCTACACCTTC. Translating it yields CSASNGYTF.